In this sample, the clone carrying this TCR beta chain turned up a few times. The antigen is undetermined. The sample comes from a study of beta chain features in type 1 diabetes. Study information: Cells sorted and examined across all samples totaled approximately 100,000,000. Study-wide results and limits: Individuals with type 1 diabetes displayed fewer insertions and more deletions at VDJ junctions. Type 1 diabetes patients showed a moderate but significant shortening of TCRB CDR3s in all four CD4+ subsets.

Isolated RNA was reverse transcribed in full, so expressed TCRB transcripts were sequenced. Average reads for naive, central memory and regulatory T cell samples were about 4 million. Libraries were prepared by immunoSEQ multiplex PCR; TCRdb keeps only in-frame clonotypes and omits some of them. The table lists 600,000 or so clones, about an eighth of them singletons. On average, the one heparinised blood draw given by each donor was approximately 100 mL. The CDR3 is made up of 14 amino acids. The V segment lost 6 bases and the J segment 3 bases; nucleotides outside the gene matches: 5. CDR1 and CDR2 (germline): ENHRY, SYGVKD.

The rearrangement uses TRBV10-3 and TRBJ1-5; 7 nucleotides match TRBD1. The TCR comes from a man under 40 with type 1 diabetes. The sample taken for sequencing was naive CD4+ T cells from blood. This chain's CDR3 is CAISRDSFNQPQHF. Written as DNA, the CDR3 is TGTGCCATCAGCAGGGACAGTTTCAATCAGCCCCAGCATTTT.